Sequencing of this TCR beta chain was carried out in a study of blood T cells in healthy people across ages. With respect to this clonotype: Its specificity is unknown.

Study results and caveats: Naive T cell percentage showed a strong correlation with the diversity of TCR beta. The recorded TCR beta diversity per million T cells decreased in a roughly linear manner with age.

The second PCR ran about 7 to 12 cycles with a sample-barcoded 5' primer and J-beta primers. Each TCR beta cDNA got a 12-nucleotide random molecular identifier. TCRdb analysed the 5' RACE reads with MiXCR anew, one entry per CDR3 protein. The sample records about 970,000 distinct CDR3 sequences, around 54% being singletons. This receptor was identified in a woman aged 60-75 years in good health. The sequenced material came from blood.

The CDR3 protein is CSTDGQGANNEQFF. In DNA form, the CDR3 reads TGCAGCACCGACGGACAGGGAGCTAACAATGAGCAGTTCTTC. The rearrangement uses TRBV29-1 and TRBJ2-1; TRBD1 agrees at 8 bases. Germline CDR1 SQVTM, CDR2 ANQGSEA. This CDR3 comprises 14 residues. V gave up 8 bases and J gave up 5 bases; unmatched junction bases: 11.